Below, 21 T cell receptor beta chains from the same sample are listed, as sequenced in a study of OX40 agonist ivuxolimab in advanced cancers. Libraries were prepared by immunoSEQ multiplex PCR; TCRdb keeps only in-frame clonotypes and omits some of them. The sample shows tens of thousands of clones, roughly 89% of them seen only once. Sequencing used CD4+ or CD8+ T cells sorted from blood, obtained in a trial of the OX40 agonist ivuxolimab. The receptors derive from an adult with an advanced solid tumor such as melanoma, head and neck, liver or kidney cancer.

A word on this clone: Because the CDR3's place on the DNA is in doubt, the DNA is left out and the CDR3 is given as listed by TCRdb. The CDR3 sequence is CALAHSSAPATSGANVLTF. V is TRBV27 and J is TRBJ2-6; the table gives TRBD2 as D, unverified against the DNA. Including both end residues, the CDR3 is 19 amino acids long. Germline V lookup: CDR1 MNHEY, CDR2 SMNVEV (reference sequence).

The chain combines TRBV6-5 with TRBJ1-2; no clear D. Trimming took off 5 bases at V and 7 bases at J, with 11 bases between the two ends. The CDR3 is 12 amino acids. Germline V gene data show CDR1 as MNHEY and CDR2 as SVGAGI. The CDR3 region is CASSRTLGGYTF. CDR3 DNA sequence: TGTGCCAGCAGTAGGACTTTGGGTGGCTACACCTTC.

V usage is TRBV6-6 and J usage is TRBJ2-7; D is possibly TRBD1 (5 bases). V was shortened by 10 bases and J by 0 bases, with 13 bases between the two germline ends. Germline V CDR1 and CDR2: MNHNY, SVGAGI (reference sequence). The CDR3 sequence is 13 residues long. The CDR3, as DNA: TGTGCCACCTTGGACACCTACTCCTACGAGCAGTACTTC. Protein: CATLDTYSYEQYF.

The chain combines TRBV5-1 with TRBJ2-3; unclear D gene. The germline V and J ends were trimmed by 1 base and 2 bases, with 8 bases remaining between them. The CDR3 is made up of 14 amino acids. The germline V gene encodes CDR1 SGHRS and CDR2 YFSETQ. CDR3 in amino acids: CASSLNSDTDTQYF. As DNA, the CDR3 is TGCGCCAGCAGCTTGAACTCCGACACAGATACGCAGTATTTT.

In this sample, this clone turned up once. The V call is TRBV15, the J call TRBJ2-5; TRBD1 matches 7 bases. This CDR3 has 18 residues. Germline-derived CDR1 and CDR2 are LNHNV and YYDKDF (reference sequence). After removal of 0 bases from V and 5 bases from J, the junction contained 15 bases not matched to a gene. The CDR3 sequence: CATSREAASRDSFETQYF. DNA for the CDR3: TGTGCCACCAGCAGAGAAGCCGCCTCCCGGGACAGTTTCGAGACCCAGTACTTC. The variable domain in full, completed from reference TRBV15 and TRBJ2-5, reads DAMVIQNPRYQVTQFGKPVTLSCSQTLNHNVMYWYQQKSSQAPKLLFHYYDKDFNNEADTPDNFQSRRPNTSFCFLDIRSPGLGDTAMYLCATSREAASRDSFETQYFGPGTRLLVL.

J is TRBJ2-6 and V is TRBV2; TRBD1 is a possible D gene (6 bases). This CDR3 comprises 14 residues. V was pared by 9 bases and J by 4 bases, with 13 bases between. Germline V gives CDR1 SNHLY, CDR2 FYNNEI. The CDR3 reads CASRTGSGANVLTF. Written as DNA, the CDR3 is TGTGCCAGTAGAACAGGGTCCGGGGCCAACGTCCTGACTTTC.

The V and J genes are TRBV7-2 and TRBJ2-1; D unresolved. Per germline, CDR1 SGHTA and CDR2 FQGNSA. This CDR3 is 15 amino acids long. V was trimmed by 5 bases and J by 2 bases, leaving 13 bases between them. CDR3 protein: CASSLGQIAYNEQFF. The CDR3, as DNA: TGTGCCAGCAGCCTTGGGCAGATCGCCTACAATGAGCAGTTCTTC. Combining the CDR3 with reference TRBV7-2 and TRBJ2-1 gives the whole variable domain GAGVSQSPSNKVTEKGKDVELRCDPISGHTALYWYRQSLGQGLEFLIYFQGNSAPDKSGLPSDRFSAERTGGSVSTLTIQRTQQEDSAVYLCASSLGQIAYNEQFFGPGTRLTVL.

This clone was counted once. Here the CDR3 reads CASSIGPTRVGTEAFF. DNA of the CDR3: TGTGCCAGTAGTATAGGACCGACAAGGGTGGGGACTGAAGCTTTCTTT. This chain links TRBV19 with TRBJ1-1; unclear D gene. The V end lost 1 base, the J end lost 5 bases, and 17 bases lay between the germline ends. Looked up from germline, CDR1 is LNHDA and CDR2 is SQIVND (reference sequence). This CDR3 is built from 16 residues. Together with reference TRBV19 and TRBJ1-1, the CDR3 gives the full variable domain: DGGITQSPKYLFRKEGQNVTLSCEQNLNHDAMYWYRQDPGQGLRLIYYSQIVNDFQKGDIAEGYSVSREKKESFPLTVTSAQKNPTAFYLCASSIGPTRVGTEAFFGQGTRLTVV.

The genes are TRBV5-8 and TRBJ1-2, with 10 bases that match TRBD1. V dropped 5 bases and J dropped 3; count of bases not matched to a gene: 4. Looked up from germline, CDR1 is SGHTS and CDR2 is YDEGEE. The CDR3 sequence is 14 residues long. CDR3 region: CASRLTGGDYGYTF. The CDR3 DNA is TGTGCCAGCAGGCTGACAGGGGGCGACTATGGCTACACCTTC.

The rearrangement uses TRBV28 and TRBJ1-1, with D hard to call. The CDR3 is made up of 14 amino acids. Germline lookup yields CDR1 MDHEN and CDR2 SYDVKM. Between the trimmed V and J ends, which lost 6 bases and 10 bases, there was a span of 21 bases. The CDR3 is CASSPRRGSRLAFF. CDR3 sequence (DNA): TGTGCCAGCAGCCCCCGCCGGGGAAGTCGACTAGCTTTCTTT.

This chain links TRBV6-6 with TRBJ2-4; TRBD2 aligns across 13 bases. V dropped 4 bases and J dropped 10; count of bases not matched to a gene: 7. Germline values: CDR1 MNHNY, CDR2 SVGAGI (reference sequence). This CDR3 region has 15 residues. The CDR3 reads CASSSHTSGRGIQYF. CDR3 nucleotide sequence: TGTGCCAGCAGTTCCCATACTAGCGGGAGGGGGATTCAGTACTTC.

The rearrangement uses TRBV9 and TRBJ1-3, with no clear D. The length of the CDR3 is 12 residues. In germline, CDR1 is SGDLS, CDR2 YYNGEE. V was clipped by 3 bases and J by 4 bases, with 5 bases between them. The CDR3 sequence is CASSGSGNTIYF. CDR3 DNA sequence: TGTGCCAGCAGCGGCTCCGGAAACACCATATATTTT.

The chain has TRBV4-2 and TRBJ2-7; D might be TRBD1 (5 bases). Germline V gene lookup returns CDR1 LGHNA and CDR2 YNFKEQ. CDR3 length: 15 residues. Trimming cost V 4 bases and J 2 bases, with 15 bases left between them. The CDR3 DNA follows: TGTGCCAGCAGCCCTACCGCCTTGGGGCCCTACGAGCAGTACTTC. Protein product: CASSPTALGPYEQYF.

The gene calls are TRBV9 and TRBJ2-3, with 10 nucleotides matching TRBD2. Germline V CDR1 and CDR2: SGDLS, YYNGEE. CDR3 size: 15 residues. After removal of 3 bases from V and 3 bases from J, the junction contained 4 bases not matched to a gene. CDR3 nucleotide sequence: TGTGCCAGCAGCGACCTAGCGGGGGTAACAGATACGCAGTATTTT. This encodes CASSDLAGVTDTQYF. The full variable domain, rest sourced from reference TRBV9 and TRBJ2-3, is DSGVTQTPKHLITATGQRVTLRCSPRSGDLSVYWYQQSLDQGLQFLIQYYNGEERAKGNILERFSAQQFPDLHSELNLSSLELGDSALYFCASSDLAGVTDTQYFGPGTRLTVL.

For the CDR3, the DNA is TGTGCCAGCAGTCCACCTGGACAGGGGAGTTTGAAGACCCAGTACTTC. Translation: CASSPPGQGSLKTQYF. The J gene is TRBJ2-5, the V gene TRBV11-2, with 9 nucleotides matching TRBD1. Germline V gene sequence: CDR1 SGHAT, CDR2 FQNNGV. The CDR3 extends over 16 amino acids. V trimming: 6 bases; J trimming: 6 bases; junction bases outside the gene matches: 14.

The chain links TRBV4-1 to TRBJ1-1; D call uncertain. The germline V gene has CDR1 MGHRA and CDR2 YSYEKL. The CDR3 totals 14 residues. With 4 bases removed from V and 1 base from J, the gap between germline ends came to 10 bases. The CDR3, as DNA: TGCGCCAGCAGCCGCGGGCTTGGGAACACTGAAGCTTTCTTT. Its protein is CASSRGLGNTEAFF.

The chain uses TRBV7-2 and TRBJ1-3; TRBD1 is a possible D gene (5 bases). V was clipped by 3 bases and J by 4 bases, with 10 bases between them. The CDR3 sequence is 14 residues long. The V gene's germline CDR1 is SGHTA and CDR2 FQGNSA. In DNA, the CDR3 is TGTGCCAGCAGCTTTGGGGCGTCGGGAAACACCATATATTTT. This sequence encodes CASSFGASGNTIYF.

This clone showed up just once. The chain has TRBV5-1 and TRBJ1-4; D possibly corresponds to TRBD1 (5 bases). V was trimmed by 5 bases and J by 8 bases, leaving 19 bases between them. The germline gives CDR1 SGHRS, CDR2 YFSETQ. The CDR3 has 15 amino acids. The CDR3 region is CASSADTTSGEKLFF. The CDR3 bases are TGCGCCAGCAGTGCGGACACGACAAGTGGGGAAAAACTGTTTTTT.

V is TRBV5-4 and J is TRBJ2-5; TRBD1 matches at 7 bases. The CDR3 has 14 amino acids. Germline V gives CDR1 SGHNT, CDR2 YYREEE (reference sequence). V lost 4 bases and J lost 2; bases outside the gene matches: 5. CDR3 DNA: TGTGCCAGCAGCCACCGACAGGGTCAAGAGACCCAGTACTTC. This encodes CASSHRQGQETQYF.

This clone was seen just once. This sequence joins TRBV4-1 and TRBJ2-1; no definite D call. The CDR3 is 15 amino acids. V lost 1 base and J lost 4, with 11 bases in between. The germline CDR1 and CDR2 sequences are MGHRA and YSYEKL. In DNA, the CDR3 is TGCGCCAGCAGCCAAGCATACTCGTCGTACAATGAGCAGTTCTTC. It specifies CASSQAYSSYNEQFF.

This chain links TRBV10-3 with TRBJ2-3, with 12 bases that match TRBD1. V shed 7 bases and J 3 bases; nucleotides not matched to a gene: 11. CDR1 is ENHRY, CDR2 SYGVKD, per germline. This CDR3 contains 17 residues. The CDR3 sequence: CAIKPPGQGAQTDTQYF. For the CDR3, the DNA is TGTGCCATCAAACCTCCGGGACAGGGGGCGCAAACAGATACGCAGTATTTT.